The 21 T cell receptor beta chains below all came from one sample that was sequenced in a study of Graves' ophthalmopathy and Graves' hyperthyroidism. RNA transcripts served as template for amplifying TCR beta CDR3 sequences. Scientists carried out first-round RT-PCR using HTBI primers and then a second-round multiplex PCR. One entry per CDR3 protein, called by TCRdb with MiXCR from the multiplex PCR reads. The sample lists some 380,000 distinct CDR3 sequences; approximately 15% were seen once. Sample: peripheral blood. The receptors were sampled from a woman aged 18 to 35 with stable Graves' hyperthyroidism.

This clonotype was detected ten times or more. J is TRBJ2-7 and V is TRBV20-1; D assignment may be TRBD1 or TRBD2 (5 bases each). V lost 5 bases and J 2 bases, leaving 13 bases between the germline ends. CDR3 length equals 13 residues. Germline values: CDR1 DFQATT, CDR2 SNEGSKA (reference sequence). CDR3 bases: TGCAGTGCTGCGGCCGGGACCGCCTACGAGCAGTACTTC. This encodes CSAAAGTAYEQYF.

In this sample, this clonotype turned up many times. The chain recombines TRBV6-5 with TRBJ2-7; unclear D gene. Germline V gives CDR1 MNHEY, CDR2 SVGAGI. Trimming cost V 2 bases and J 2 bases, with 10 bases left between them. The length of the CDR3 is 14 residues. CDR3 protein: CASSYRPIPYEQYF. For the CDR3, the DNA is TGTGCCAGCAGTTACCGACCCATCCCCTACGAGCAGTACTTC.

This clonotype was detected many times. The chain carries TRBV2 and TRBJ2-7, with 11 positions matching TRBD1. This CDR3 has 13 residues. CDR1 SNHLY and CDR2 FYNNEI come from the germline V gene. Trimming cost V 7 bases and J 10 bases; bases outside gene matches: 9. The CDR3 here is CASTSGQGVPQYF. CDR3 nucleotides: TGTGCCAGCACTTCGGGACAGGGGGTCCCCCAGTACTTC.

This clonotype showed up many times. An end of the junction differs from the germline gene, which may be a read error. The chain recombines TRBV6-5 with TRBJ1-1; 11 bases line up with TRBD1. The CDR3 length is 15 residues. Per germline, CDR1 MNHEY and CDR2 SVGAGI. CDR3 nucleotides: TGTGCCAGTAGTTACGCGGACAGGGGGCCCACTGAAGCTTTCTTT. Its protein product is CASSYADRGPTEAFF.

This clonotype came up many times. A much larger clone lies one base from this, so it may be a read error. This chain connects TRBV6-2 or TRBV6-3 to TRBJ1-1; tentative D call: TRBD1 (6 bases). The length of the CDR3 is 14 residues. Germline CDR1 MNHEY, CDR2 SVGEGT. CDR3 loop: CASSHSTGQREAFF. The CDR3 DNA reads TGTGCCAGCAGTCACTCAACCGGACAGAGGGAAGCTTTCTTT.

This clonotype was counted at least ten times. The chain employs TRBV6-1 and TRBJ2-7; a possible D gene is TRBD1 (6 bases). With 5 bases removed from V and 6 bases from J, the gap between germline ends came to 11 bases. Germline CDR1 reads MNHNS; CDR2 reads SASEGT. The CDR3 spans 12 residues. The CDR3 nucleotides read TGTGCCAGCAGTAAGACAGGTATCGAGCAGTACTTC. Amino acids: CASSKTGIEQYF.

There are many counts of this clonotype. The genes are TRBV12-3 or TRBV12-4 and TRBJ1-1, with 9 bases matching TRBD1. J gave up 3 bases and V 3 bases, and 8 bases lay outside the gene matches. The CDR3 is made up of 16 amino acids. The CDR3 region is CASSLFPGQGHTEAFF. The CDR3 DNA reads TGTGCCAGCAGTTTGTTTCCGGGACAGGGCCACACTGAAGCTTTCTTT.

This clonotype appeared a few times. The chain has TRBV5-1 and TRBJ1-1, with TRBD1 identical over 7 bases. V shed 4 bases and J 5 bases; nucleotides not matched to a gene: 11. Germline V CDR1 and CDR2: SGHRS, YFSETQ. This CDR3 region has 15 residues. The CDR3 spells CASSQGQWGRTEAFF. CDR3 sequence (DNA): TGCGCCAGCAGCCAGGGACAGTGGGGAAGAACTGAAGCTTTCTTT.

This clonotype was picked up many times. The chain carries TRBV19 and TRBJ2-7, with D possibly being TRBD1 (6 bases). V lost 3 bases and J lost 7, with 19 bases in between. Germline V gives CDR1 LNHDA, CDR2 SQIVND (reference sequence). The CDR3 consists of 15 residues. DNA of the CDR3: TGTGCCAGTAGTATCCAGGGGCCCCCTACCTGGGAGCAGTACTTC. It codes for CASSIQGPPTWEQYF.

This clonotype appeared many times. V gene TRBV10-2 combines with J gene TRBJ1-2, with a weak D call TRBD1 (6 bases). The CDR3 runs 14 residues. CDR1 is WSHSY, CDR2 SAAADI, per germline. Trimming removed 7 bases from V and 4 bases from J, with 16 bases in between. CDR3 amino acids: CASKPGGAGYGYTF. CDR3 DNA: TGCGCCAGCAAACCCGGGGGCGCTGGCTATGGCTACACCTTC.

This clonotype was seen at least ten times. This chain uses TRBV6-2 or TRBV6-3 with TRBJ1-5; no clear D gene. Germline CDR1 reads MNHEY; CDR2 reads SVGEGT. The ends were cut back, 2 bases at V and 7 bases at J, with 9 bases in the middle. CDR3 length equals 13 residues. The CDR3 nucleotides read TGTGCCAGCAGTTACCGGGGTACGCAGCCCCAGCATTTT. It is translated as CASSYRGTQPQHF.

In regard to this clonotype: The conserved phenylalanine or tryptophan normally closing the CDR3 is absent here, so this likely arose from a read error. No DNA is shown, since the ends of the CDR3 on it are uncertain; the CDR3 is the one TCRdb lists. The chain links TRBV12-3 or TRBV12-4 to TRBJ1-1. The CDR3 is 13 amino acids in total, end residues counted. The chain's CDR3 is CASSPPLATEAFS.

This clonotype was picked up many times. The V call is TRBV11-1, the J call TRBJ1-1, with unresolved D. Germline CDR1 is SGHAT and CDR2 is FQDESV (reference sequence). The ends were cut back, 8 bases at V and 0 bases at J, with 16 bases in the middle. This CDR3 has 15 residues. DNA for the CDR3: TGTGCCAGCCCTGGAAGGGAGACTTTGAACACTGAAGCTTTCTTT. Its translation is CASPGRETLNTEAFF.

With regard to this clonotype: A read error may be the cause here, since a much bigger clone is one base away. J is TRBJ1-1 and V is TRBV6-2 or TRBV6-3, with 8 bases that match TRBD1. The germline CDR1 and CDR2 sequences are MNHEY and SVGEGT. CDR3 length: 16 residues. The V and J ends lost 7 bases and 4 bases, in that order; junction bases with no gene match: 14. DNA for the CDR3: TGTGCCAGCAAGACTGTCCACAGGGGGATTAGCACTGAAGCTTTCTTT. Amino acid sequence: CASKTVHRGISTEAFF.

CDR3 in amino acids: CAISEGTSNEQYF. The CDR3, as DNA: TGTGCCATCAGTGAAGGGACTAGCAACGAGCAGTACTTC. V usage is TRBV10-3 and J usage is TRBJ2-7; 9 bases line up with TRBD2. With 3 bases clipped from V and 5 bases from J, the junction kept 2 bases outside the gene matches. Germline V CDR1 and CDR2: ENHRY, SYGVKD. The CDR3 consists of 13 residues.

DNA for the CDR3: TGTGCCAGCAGTCTAAGGATCCGCACCGGGGAGCTGTTTTTT. Translation: CASSLRIRTGELFF. J is TRBJ2-2 and V is TRBV28; no clear D gene. The V end was cut by 5 bases, the J end by 4 bases, with 11 bases between. The V gene's germline CDR1 is MDHEN and CDR2 SYDVKM. The CDR3 has 14 residues.

This clonotype was picked up many times. V and J are TRBV6-5 and TRBJ1-3; D perhaps matches TRBD1 (5 bases). This CDR3 contains 14 residues. Trimming left V 6 bases short and J 5 bases short, with 14 bases between. CDR1 and CDR2 (germline): MNHEY, SVGAGI. The CDR3: CASSHGTERNTIYF. CDR3 DNA: TGTGCCAGCAGCCACGGGACGGAGAGAAACACCATATATTTT.

This sequence joins TRBV20-1 and TRBJ1-1; 9 bases are a match to TRBD1. Germline values: CDR1 DFQATT, CDR2 SNEGSKA (reference sequence). The CDR3 length is 17 residues. V was pared by 5 bases and J by 0 bases, with 13 bases of the junction left unmatched. The CDR3 DNA is TGCAGTGCTCCCACAAAGACAGGGGGGATTATGAACACTGAAGCTTTCTTT. Translation: CSAPTKTGGIMNTEAFF.

The sample holds many counts of this clonotype. This sequence joins TRBV5-1 and TRBJ1-2; D remains ambiguous. The CDR3 extends over 15 amino acids. The germline CDR1 and CDR2 sequences are SGHRS and YFSETQ. The germline V and J ends were trimmed by 0 bases and 2 bases, with 11 bases remaining between them. CDR3 sequence (DNA): TGCGCCAGCAGCTTGGGGCAGCCGTCCAACTATGGCTACACCTTC. Amino acid sequence: CASSLGQPSNYGYTF.

This clonotype has at least ten counts. The chain employs TRBV6-5 and TRBJ1-5, with TRBD1 matching over 9 bases. With V trimmed by 5 bases and J by 5 bases, 10 bases remained unmatched. The germline gives CDR1 MNHEY, CDR2 SVGAGI. The length of the CDR3 is 16 residues. CDR3 amino acids: CASSRGTGRGHQPQHF. The CDR3 DNA reads as TGTGCCAGCAGTCGAGGGACAGGGAGAGGACATCAGCCCCAGCATTTT.

The chain employs TRBV12-3 or TRBV12-4 and TRBJ2-5, with 13 bases that match TRBD2. The J segment lost 2 bases and the V segment lost 5 bases, leaving 11 bases of the junction unmatched. The CDR3 covers 18 residues. The CDR3 loop reads CASSPRTSGGLIQETQYF. CDR3 nucleotides: TGTGCCAGCAGTCCGAGGACTAGCGGGGGACTAATACAAGAGACCCAGTACTTC.